Below are 4 T cell receptor beta chains sequenced from a single sample in a study of T cells in Graves' hyperthyroidism and ophthalmopathy. What was amplified from RNA transcripts were TCR beta CDR3 regions. Initially, a first-round RT-PCR of the TCR CDR3 employed the HTBI primer set. TCRdb independently ran MiXCR on the multiplex PCR reads; one entry per CDR3 protein. The table has about 98,000 distinct CDR3 sequences, 40% seen once. Material: peripheral blood or thyroid tissue (not recorded which). These receptors all stem from a young woman with Graves' hyperthyroidism.

This chain joins TRBV7-3 and TRBJ2-3; D might be TRBD1 (6 bases). Trimming stripped 5 bases from V and 0 bases from J, with 18 bases between. Germline CDR1 SGHTA, CDR2 FQGTGA. This CDR3 has 17 residues. This CDR3 is CASSDGIGDTSTDTQYF. CDR3 bases: TGTGCCAGCAGCGACGGGATAGGGGACACTAGCACAGATACGCAGTATTTT.

The chain uses TRBV7-2 and TRBJ1-6, with D perhaps TRBD1 (6 bases). From germline, CDR1 is SGHTA and CDR2 FQGNSA. V lost 8 bases and J 11 bases, leaving 13 bases between the germline ends. The CDR3 has 12 amino acids. Here the CDR3 DNA reads TGTGCCAGCGGAAACAGGGTGACACCCCTCCACTTT. Its translation is CASGNRVTPLHF.

The table lists this clonotype with many counts. The genes are TRBV4-1 and TRBJ2-7, with 8 nucleotides matching TRBD2. The length of the CDR3 is 15 residues. With 2 bases clipped from V and 2 bases from J, the junction kept 5 bases outside the gene matches. Germline assignment: CDR1 MGHRA and CDR2 YSYEKL. The DNA of the CDR3 is TGCGCCAGCAGCCAAAAAAGCGGGAGTCCCTACGAGCAGTACTTC. It yields the protein CASSQKSGSPYEQYF.

In its sample, this clonotype was seen once. This chain connects TRBV15 to TRBJ2-5; maybe TRBD1 (5 bases). Germline V lookup: CDR1 LNHNV, CDR2 YYDKDF (reference sequence). The CDR3 is 15 amino acids. V lost 3 bases and J lost 1, with 12 bases in between. CDR3 sequence: CATSSYRTPQETQYF. DNA for the CDR3: TGTGCCACCAGCAGTTATCGGACACCCCAAGAGACCCAGTACTTC.